This TCR beta chain was recorded in a study of OX40 agonist ivuxolimab in advanced cancers. The method was immunoSEQ multiplex PCR; TCRdb's version includes in-frame clones alone and lacks a portion of them. The sample has about 85,000 clones, around 87% seen once; the top ten hold over 0.25%. V dropped 4 bases and J dropped 5 bases, with 8 bases sitting between them. CDR3 length: 12 amino acids. Germline V gives CDR1 SGHAT, CDR2 FQNNGV. The rearrangement joins TRBV11-2 to TRBJ1-1; D ambiguous. The sequencing here drew on CD4+ or CD8+ T cells sorted from blood, taken in a trial of the OX40 agonist ivuxolimab. The receptor comes from an adult with an advanced solid tumor such as melanoma, head and neck, liver or kidney cancer. Here the CDR3 reads CASSWTGTEAFF. CDR3 in DNA: TGTGCCAGCAGCTGGACGGGGACTGAAGCTTTCTTT.